Listed below are T cell receptor beta chains from one sample, sequenced in a study of blood T cell repertoires in COVID-19. Data came from immunoSEQ multiplex PCR; TCRdb stores just in-frame clones and leaves some out. The sample comprises roughly 380,000 clones, 81% of which are singletons, and roughly 1.1% rests with the top ten. Material for sequencing was peripheral blood. These TCRs come from a human donor with acute or convalescent COVID-19. The donor label of this sample is uncertain. Both conserved end residues are trimmed from each CDR3.

TRBV5-1 ASSFTGTLNYGYT
TRBV2 ASGGFEQY
TRBV6-5 ASILGHPGANVLT
TRBV30 AGGRIEAF
TRBV2 ASTSFPATNEKLF
TRBV2 ASSEVGTGVYEQY
TRBV5-1 ASQSGSSYNEQF
TRBV5-6 ASSLIPGEQF
TRBV18 ASSPPSGNTDTQY
TRBV30 AAKITGGATNEKLF
TRBV6-4 ASSDRGNEQF
TRBV4-2 ASSQAPLLAGGFSYNEQF
TRBV27 ASSLRPGSYNSPLH
TRBV7-8 ASSLVRLASYNEQF
TRBV27 ASSAPGVDEAF
TRBV11-2 ASSPGAGGPYEQY
TRBV9 ASSTRQGQAETQY
TRBV2 ASSVEDSSEQY
TRBV2 ASSVQGGKLF
TRBV7-9 ASAGRRGHWGYT
TRBV5-4 ASSFQGSGNTIY
TRBV12-3/TRBV12-4 ASRDREISPLH
TRBV4-1 ASSQGSQGAPNEQF
TRBV4-1 ASSQESDGGYTGELF
TRBV6-1 ASSGTSGGGGRETQY
TRBV5-1 ASSLSGVTNEKLF
TRBV28 ASNYGGLAQETQY
TRBV9 ASSEGDTTYEQY
TRBV19 ASSPRGLDTEAF
TRBV2 ASKTSTLQETQY
TRBV2 ASSEERTGFSGANVLT
TRBV14 ASSQDTGISPLH
TRBV5-1 ASSLGDNSGANVLT
TRBV7-7 ASSPWTGLNTEAF
TRBV7-9 ASSSRTGGNYGYT
TRBV5-1 ASSLGTGEAF
TRBV7-8 ASSLAQGARETQY
TRBV5-8 ASSLKAGDRLTSYEQY
TRBV6-2/TRBV6-3 ASSYGTGNQPQH
TRBV7-6 ASSQIDRTYGYT
TRBV28 ASSFVLQGKPLH
TRBV2 ASSSDRVRNNEQF
TRBV3-1/TRBV3-2 ASSPLVRGRADTQY
TRBV6-1 ASSETMTGGEQF
TRBV6-1 ASSDRGWRTEAF
TRBV28 ASRGTGKFSYNEQF
TRBV3-1/TRBV3-2 ASSPGNRGNSGNTIY
TRBV19 ASSNPGGPNTEAF
TRBV25-1 ASRTFGAAGELF
TRBV6-5 ASTRDRGQNEQF
TRBV2 ASSKGQVLQPQH
TRBV18 ASSQGEGRELF
TRBV5-1 ASNPSGSSYNEQF
TRBV5-1 ASSAGSSNTEAF